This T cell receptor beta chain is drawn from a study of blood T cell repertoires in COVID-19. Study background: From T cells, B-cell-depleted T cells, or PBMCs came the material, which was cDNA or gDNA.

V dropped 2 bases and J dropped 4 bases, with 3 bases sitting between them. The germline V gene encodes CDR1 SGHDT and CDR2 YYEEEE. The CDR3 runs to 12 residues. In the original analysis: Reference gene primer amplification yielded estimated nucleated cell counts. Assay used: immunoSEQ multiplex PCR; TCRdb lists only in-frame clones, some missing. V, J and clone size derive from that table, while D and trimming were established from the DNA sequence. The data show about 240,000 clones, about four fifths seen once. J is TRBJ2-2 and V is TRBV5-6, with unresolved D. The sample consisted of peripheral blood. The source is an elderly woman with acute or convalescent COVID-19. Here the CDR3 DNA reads TGTGCCAGCAGCTTCGGCACCGGGGAGCTGTTTTTT. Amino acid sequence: CASSFGTGELFF.